This TCR beta chain was sequenced for a study of shared clonotypes between healthy human individuals (dated by TCRdb to 2019 to 2021). Context from the whole study: Three men and two women, aged 18 to 49 years, made up the cohort. Per donor, three plates each were used for CD4 naive and CD4 memory, two for CD8 naive, and one for CD8 memory. To estimate repertoire size and how much clonotypes are shared between individuals, the study performed deep sequencing of blood TCR repertoires from a few healthy adults. Libraries were prepared and TCR repertoires were sequenced by different laboratories using diverse techniques, in order to increase sequencing depth and limit assay-specific biases. Leukapheresis yielded between about 0.94 and 10 billion PBMCs per donor.

In the case of this clone: The specificity of this receptor is unknown. The input lacks base qualities; no much larger clone sits a single base away.

The V and J ends are trimmed by 5 bases and 3 bases, leaving 10 bases between them. CDR3 length: 14 amino acids, cysteine to phenylalanine. This entry keeps only the CDR3 DNA: 42 bases, framed from base 1. The germline V gene encodes CDR1 SGHTA and CDR2 FQGTGA. On the study overall, not on this receptor specifically: Compared with non-shared clonotypes, the clonotypes found in all four sorted-subset donors had higher generation probabilities. Naive subsets generally had larger estimated clonotype richness than memory subsets did. Pairwise subsampling indicated that sequencing depth was expected to affect the degree of clonotype sharing among donors. Even with the large sequencing depth, rarefaction of the sorted-subset datasets indicated that sequencing was incomplete. When several donors were compared, the shared fraction of clonotypes was about 5.5% for naive CD4, about 4% for naive CD8, 2.3% for memory CD4, and about 0.36% for memory CD8. Because the study included only a small number of donors, the genetic and exposure-history diversity represented was limited. Sampling was restricted to blood, and TCR repertoires in tissue are likely to differ from TCR repertoires in blood.

The donors were healthy, HIV-negative adults who had no recently reported acute infections or vaccinations. Every donor was a Caucasian adult residing in Nashville, Tennessee, USA. Magnetic negative selection was used to enrich CD4+ T cells, after which naive cells were positively selected on CD45RA and the negative fraction became the memory subset. After blood collection by leukapheresis, PBMCs were isolated using Ficoll-Histopaque density gradient centrifugation and then cryopreserved in the vapor phase of liquid nitrogen. Analytical flow cytometry was used to check the purity and quantity of each magnetically sorted T cell population. Genomic DNA was isolated from every sorted fraction and measured by UV absorbance on a Nanodrop 2000c. Using the deep immunoSEQ assay, TCR CDR3 regions were amplified from genomic DNA by multiplex PCR. Genomic DNA extracted from each cell subset was distributed evenly over all wells of several immunoSEQ 96-well plates, and each plate served as one replicate. For sorted subsets, each replicate PCR was loaded with about 0.2 ug genomic DNA, equivalent to 30,000 or so T cell genomes. Purified libraries were quantified with a Qubit 3.0 fluorometer, sized on a Bioanalyzer 2100, and re-quantified with the KAPA Library Quantification kit. Every immunoSEQ 96-well plate was sequenced on a dedicated single-read 150-cycle Illumina NextSeq 550 flow cell. As for the authors' bioinformatics: Because only junctional sequences without quality scores were contained in the immunoSEQ output, filtering matching that applied to full-length reads could not be performed. Sequences were annotated with PyIR, a Python wrapper for IgBLAST v1.9, and V/J genes and CDR3 were assigned using IMGT germline references. Reads were filtered out if the reads had weak V/J assignments (E-value above 1e-6), no CDR3, stop codons, out-of-frame junctions, or ambiguous translated residues. V3J clonotypes were defined as sequences sharing an identical inferred V gene, J gene, and CDR3 amino acid sequence. The percentage overlap between two repertoires was calculated by dividing the number of shared unique clonotypes by the size of the smaller repertoire. Richness of each repertoire was evaluated using RTK rarefaction, the Chao1 estimator, and Recon v2.1 estimates of unobserved clonotypes. Generation probabilities were computed with OLGA for all TCRbeta clonotypes obtained by the gDNA method from a handful of donors. Not all clones reach the TCRdb copy of this immuneACCESS table, which keeps in-frame sequences only. Checked studies attribute under half of the gap to unresolved V genes and leave the rest unexplained. V, J and clone size were drawn from that table, and D and trimming were deduced from the DNA. This sample lists approximately 2.5 million clones; around 90% were detected once. The ten top clones hold under 0.15% of the sample.

Sequences were obtained from naive CD4+ T cells sorted from blood. Explained via the paper, the cell subset or site label denotes: CD45RA+ positively selected. The origin of this receptor is a man aged 18 to 30 in good health. The V and J genes are TRBV7-3 and TRBJ2-2; 6 matching bases give a weak D call of TRBD2. CDR3 reads: CASSLALHTGELFF. DNA sequence: TGTGCCAGCAGCCTAGCGTTACACACCGGGGAGCTGTTTTTT.